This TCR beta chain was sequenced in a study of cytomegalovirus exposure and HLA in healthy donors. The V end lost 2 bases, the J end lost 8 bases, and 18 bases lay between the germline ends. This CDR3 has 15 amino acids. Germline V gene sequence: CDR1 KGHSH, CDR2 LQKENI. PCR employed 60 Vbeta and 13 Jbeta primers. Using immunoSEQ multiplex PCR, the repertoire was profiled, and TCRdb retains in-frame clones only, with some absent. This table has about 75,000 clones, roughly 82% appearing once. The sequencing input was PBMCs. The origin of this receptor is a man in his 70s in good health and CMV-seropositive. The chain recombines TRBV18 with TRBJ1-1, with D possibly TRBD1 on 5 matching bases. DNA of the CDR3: TGTGCCAGCTCACCAGAGGAGGGCCCGGGGGGAGAAGCTTTCTTT. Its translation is CASSPEEGPGGEAFF.